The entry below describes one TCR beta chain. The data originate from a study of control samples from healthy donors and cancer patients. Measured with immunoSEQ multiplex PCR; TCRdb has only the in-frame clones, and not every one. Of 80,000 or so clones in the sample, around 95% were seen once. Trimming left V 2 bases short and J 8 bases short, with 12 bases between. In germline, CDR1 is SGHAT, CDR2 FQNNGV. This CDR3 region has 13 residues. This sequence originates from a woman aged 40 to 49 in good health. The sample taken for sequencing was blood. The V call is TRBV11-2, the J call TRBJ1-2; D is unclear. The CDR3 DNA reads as TGTGCCAGCAGCTTAAATTACGTGGAGGGCTACACCTTC. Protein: CASSLNYVEGYTF.